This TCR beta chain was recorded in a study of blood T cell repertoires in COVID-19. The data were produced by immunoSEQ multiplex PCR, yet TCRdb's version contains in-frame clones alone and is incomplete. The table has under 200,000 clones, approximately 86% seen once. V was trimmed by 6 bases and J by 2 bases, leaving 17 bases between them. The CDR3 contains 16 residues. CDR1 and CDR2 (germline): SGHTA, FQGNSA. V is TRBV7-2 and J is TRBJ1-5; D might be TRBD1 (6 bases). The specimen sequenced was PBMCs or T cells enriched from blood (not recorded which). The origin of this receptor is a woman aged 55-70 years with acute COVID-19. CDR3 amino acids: CASSFTGLNGNQPQHF. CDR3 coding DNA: TGTGCCAGCAGTTTCACAGGGTTGAACGGCAATCAGCCCCAGCATTTT.